These 28 T cell receptor beta chains originate from one sample sequenced in a study of shared clonotypes between healthy human individuals. Naive CD8 cells lacked CD45RO and underwent positive selection for CCR7, leaving out terminally differentiated effector memory CD45RA+ cells. The assay was immunoSEQ multiplex PCR, and TCRdb's table has in-frame clones only and misses some. The sample records about 580,000 clones, 98% being singletons. Sequencing was performed on naive CD8+ T cells sorted from blood. The receptors shown here come from a man younger than 40 in good health.

The chain is built from TRBV6-6 and TRBJ1-1, with 11 bases fitting TRBD1. The germline gives CDR1 MNHNY, CDR2 SVGAGI (reference sequence). Trimming took 7 bases from V and 1 from J; bases not matched to a gene: 5. CDR3 length: 15 residues. The chain's CDR3 is CASTGQGARNTEAFF. Written as DNA, the CDR3 is TGTGCCAGCACAGGACAGGGGGCACGGAACACTGAAGCTTTCTTT.

The rearrangement links TRBV10-3 to TRBJ2-5; 12 positions agree with TRBD1. Germline-derived CDR1 and CDR2 are ENHRY and SYGVKD. The length of the CDR3 is 15 residues. V shed 11 bases, J shed 5 bases, and the junction held 12 bases outside the gene matches. The CDR3 DNA sequence: TGTGCCGTATCTGCGGGACAGGGGGCCTTGGAGACCCAGTACTTC. Protein: CAVSAGQGALETQYF.

The V and J genes are TRBV7-2 and TRBJ1-2; D not resolved. Per the germline V gene, CDR1 is SGHTA and CDR2 is FQGNSA. The CDR3 runs 16 residues. V was trimmed by 1 base and J by 2 bases, leaving 14 bases between them. This chain's CDR3 is CASSLVTDLLNYGYTF. The CDR3 DNA follows: TGTGCCAGCAGCTTAGTTACAGACCTTTTGAACTATGGCTACACCTTC.

This chain links TRBV7-6 with TRBJ2-7; 8 bases agree with TRBD2. Per germline, CDR1 SGHVS and CDR2 FNYEAQ. The CDR3 has 17 amino acids. Germline trimming cut 5 bases from V and 6 bases from J; bases unmatched to any gene: 18. The CDR3 loop reads CASSLLGRAGGTSEQYF. In DNA, the CDR3 is TGTGCCAGCAGCCTACTAGGGCGGGCGGGAGGAACTAGCGAGCAGTACTTC.

V gene TRBV5-1 combines with J gene TRBJ1-2; a weak D match, TRBD1 (5 bases). Germline V gives CDR1 SGHRS, CDR2 YFSETQ. The length of the CDR3 is 16 residues. V lost 0 bases, J lost 6 bases, and 18 bases lay in between. CDR3 sequence reads: CASSLAWGLVRDGYTF. CDR3 DNA: TGCGCCAGCAGCTTGGCTTGGGGCCTGGTCCGTGATGGCTACACCTTC.

The rearrangement joins TRBV10-1 to TRBJ1-1; D is undetermined. V gave up 3 bases and J gave up 1 base, with 12 bases separating them. In germline, CDR1 is WNHNN, CDR2 SYGVQD (reference sequence). This CDR3 region has 15 residues. CDR3 residues: CASSEGYPRNTEAFF. For the CDR3, the DNA is TGCGCCAGCAGTGAAGGTTATCCGAGGAACACTGAAGCTTTCTTT.

V usage is TRBV7-9 and J usage is TRBJ2-3, with D perhaps TRBD2 (6 bases). Germline V CDR1 and CDR2: SEHNR, FQNEAQ (reference sequence). The CDR3 is made up of 13 amino acids. V shed 6 bases and J shed 4 bases, with 11 bases lying between them. The CDR3 DNA follows: TGTGCCAGCAGAAAAGCGGGCGCAGATACGCAGTATTTT. Translating gives CASRKAGADTQYF.

The V call is TRBV28, the J call TRBJ2-7; the match to TRBD2 covers 8 bases. The V gene's germline CDR1 is MDHEN and CDR2 SYDVKM. Trimming took 7 bases from V and 6 from J; bases not matched to a gene: 8. CDR3 size: 13 residues. The CDR3 is CASTPLAGPEQYF. CDR3 nucleotide sequence: TGTGCCAGCACCCCGTTAGCGGGACCCGAGCAGTACTTC.

The chain has TRBV28 and TRBJ2-5; tentatively, D is TRBD2 (5 bases). Germline loops: CDR1 MDHEN, CDR2 SYDVKM. The CDR3 consists of 14 residues. Trimming left V 7 bases short and J 1 base short, with 13 bases between. CDR3 in DNA: TGTGCCAGCATAGGGCGGGCGCCCCAAGAGACCCAGTACTTC. This translates into CASIGRAPQETQYF. Based on the CDR3 plus reference TRBV28 and TRBJ2-5, the full variable domain is DVKVTQSSRYLVKRTGEKVFLECVQDMDHENMFWYRQDPGLGLRLIYFSYDVKMKEKGDIPEGYSVSREKKERFSLILESASTNQTSMYLCASIGRAPQETQYFGPGTRLLVL.

This chain connects TRBV2 to TRBJ2-2, with 7 bases lining up with TRBD2. Unmatched junction bases numbered 6, after V lost 5 bases and J lost 0 bases. The CDR3 contains 16 residues. Germline-derived CDR1 and CDR2 are SNHLY and FYNNEI. The CDR3 bases are TGTGCCAGCAGTTGGGGAGGGAGCACGAACACCGGGGAGCTGTTTTTT. Translated: CASSWGGSTNTGELFF.

The V gene is TRBV6-5, the J gene TRBJ2-5; 9 bases agree with TRBD1. J gave up 4 bases and V 6 bases, and 6 bases lay outside the gene matches. Germline CDR1 is MNHEY and CDR2 is SVGAGI. The CDR3 consists of 14 residues. The CDR3 sequence: CASSRDREGETQYF. CDR3 DNA sequence: TGTGCCAGCAGCCGGGACAGGGAGGGAGAGACCCAGTACTTC.

The J gene is TRBJ2-1, the V gene TRBV7-6; the match to TRBD2 covers 11 bases. V gave up 5 bases and J gave up 8 bases; unmatched junction bases: 5. CDR3 length: 14 residues. Germline loops: CDR1 SGHVS, CDR2 FNYEAQ. CDR3 coding DNA: TGTGCCAGCAGCACGGGGACTAGCGGATATGAGCAGTTCTTC. Its protein is CASSTGTSGYEQFF.

The V gene is TRBV29-1, the J gene TRBJ2-7; 14 bases agree with TRBD2. Germline CDR1 reads SQVTM; CDR2 reads ANQGSEA. The CDR3 covers 15 residues. V shed 6 bases and J 6 bases; nucleotides not matched to a gene: 10. The CDR3 nucleotides read TGCAGCGTCGGGAGACTAGCGGGAGGGCAGTTCGAGCAGTACTTC. Encoded protein: CSVGRLAGGQFEQYF.

V usage is TRBV7-6 and J usage is TRBJ1-4; D perhaps matches TRBD1 (5 bases). The V gene's germline CDR1 is SGHVS and CDR2 FNYEAQ. The CDR3 length is 13 residues. Trimming shortened V by 10 bases and J by 7 bases, and 16 bases separated the two germline ends. DNA for the CDR3: TGTGCCATCAGAAGGTGGGGGAGTGAAAAACTGTTTTTT. Translation: CAIRRWGSEKLFF.

This sequence joins TRBV11-2 and TRBJ2-3; TRBD1 agrees at 10 bases. The CDR3 is 17 amino acids. Germline CDR1 and CDR2: SGHAT and FQNNGV. The V and J ends lost 4 bases and 7 bases, in that order; junction bases with no gene match: 14. The CDR3 region has the DNA TGTGCCAGCAGCTCTCCCCCACGGGACAGGGGCCTTCATACGCAGTATTTT. Residues: CASSSPPRDRGLHTQYF.

The gene calls are TRBV2 and TRBJ1-2; tentatively, D is TRBD1 (5 bases). The germline V and J ends were trimmed by 6 bases and 3 bases, with 14 bases remaining between them. Germline-derived CDR1 and CDR2 are SNHLY and FYNNEI. The CDR3 extends over 14 amino acids. In DNA form, the CDR3 reads TGTGCCAGCAGATCCGGGACCGCGGACTATGGCTACACCTTC. Protein product: CASRSGTADYGYTF.

V is TRBV11-2 and J is TRBJ2-1; 13 bases agree with TRBD2. The length of the CDR3 is 17 residues. The ends lost 6 bases at V and 8 bases at J; junction bases unmatched: 13. CDR1 and CDR2 from the germline V gene are SGHAT and FQNNGV. This chain's CDR3 is CASRPIGTSGVRDEQFF. CDR3 nucleotides: TGTGCCAGCAGACCAATCGGGACTAGCGGGGTGAGAGATGAGCAGTTCTTC.

The chain has TRBV30 and TRBJ2-7, with 11 positions matching TRBD1. Germline CDR1 reads GTSNPN; CDR2 reads SVGIG (reference sequence). The CDR3 is 15 residues long. Unmatched junction bases numbered 3, after V lost 0 bases and J lost 2 bases. CDR3 nucleotide sequence: TGTGCCTGGAGTGTCTTGGGACAGGGGGCCTACGAGCAGTACTTC. Protein: CAWSVLGQGAYEQYF. The whole variable domain, remainder taken from reference TRBV30 and TRBJ2-7, is SQTIHQWPATLVQPVGSPLSLECTVEGTSNPNLYWYRQAAGRGLQLLFYSVGIGQISSEVPQNLSASRPQDRQFILSSKKLLLSDSGFYLCAWSVLGQGAYEQYFGPGTRLTVT.

The chain is built from TRBV29-1 and TRBJ2-3, with 8 bases fitting TRBD1. Germline V gene lookup returns CDR1 SQVTM and CDR2 ANQGSEA. The J segment lost 1 base and the V segment lost 5 bases, leaving 14 bases of the junction unmatched. This CDR3 has 17 amino acids. DNA of the CDR3: TGCAGCGTTTTTTCCAGGGGGCATCCCGGTCGCACAGATACGCAGTATTTT. Translating it yields CSVFSRGHPGRTDTQYF.

The chain uses TRBV27 and TRBJ2-3; D not resolved. Germline values: CDR1 MNHEY, CDR2 SMNVEV (reference sequence). The length of the CDR3 is 14 residues. Trimming took off 5 bases at V and 1 base at J, with 10 bases between the two ends. CDR3 bases: TGTGCCAGCAGTCTACAGTGGGGCACAGATACGCAGTATTTT. It specifies CASSLQWGTDTQYF.

The CDR3 reads CASSRDRLETQYF. DNA of the CDR3: TGTGCCAGCAGCAGGGACAGATTAGAGACCCAGTACTTC. The chain recombines TRBV9 with TRBJ2-5, with 7 bases identical to TRBD1. The CDR3 is made up of 13 amino acids. The V gene end was trimmed by 4 bases and the J gene end by 4 bases; junction bases not matched to a gene: 4. Looked up from germline, CDR1 is SGDLS and CDR2 is YYNGEE.

V usage is TRBV27 and J usage is TRBJ2-1, with 7 bases identical to TRBD2. V shed 6 bases, J shed 7 bases, and the junction held 12 bases outside the gene matches. CDR3 length equals 15 residues. Per germline, CDR1 MNHEY and CDR2 SMNVEV (reference sequence). This chain's CDR3 is CASSSAGARDNEQFF. Here the CDR3 DNA reads TGTGCCAGCAGCTCGGCGGGAGCAAGGGATAATGAGCAGTTCTTC.

The J gene is TRBJ1-1, the V gene TRBV4-1; D uncertain. CDR3 length: 16 residues. V lost 0 bases, J lost 0 bases, and 11 bases lay in between. Germline V gene data show CDR1 as MGHRA and CDR2 as YSYEKL. The CDR3 DNA follows: TGCGCCAGCAGCCAAGATAGCGGGGTTCTGAACACTGAAGCTTTCTTT. It codes for CASSQDSGVLNTEAFF.

DNA for the CDR3: TGCGCCAGCAGCTGGGGTAAAATGGGCTACTCTGGAAACACCATATATTTT. This sequence encodes CASSWGKMGYSGNTIYF. The rearrangement joins TRBV5-1 to TRBJ1-3, with D unresolved. Germline V gene data show CDR1 as SGHRS and CDR2 as YFSETQ. V was shortened by 3 bases and J by 0 bases, with 16 bases between the two germline ends. This CDR3 has 17 amino acids.

The chain recombines TRBV13 with TRBJ2-1; 11 bases agree with TRBD2. After removal of 4 bases from V and 4 bases from J, the junction contained 3 bases not matched to a gene. This CDR3 region has 15 residues. The germline V gene encodes CDR1 PRHDT and CDR2 FYEKMQ (reference sequence). CDR3 sequence (DNA): TGTGCCAGCAGCTCGGGACTAGCGGCATACAATGAGCAGTTCTTC. It codes for CASSSGLAAYNEQFF.

The rearrangement links TRBV6-5 to TRBJ2-5; D is undetermined. The CDR3 is made up of 13 amino acids. From germline, CDR1 is MNHEY and CDR2 SVGAGI. V lost 2 bases to trimming and J lost 1 base, with 5 bases between them. Here the CDR3 reads CASSYGIQETQYF. The CDR3 nucleotides read TGTGCCAGCAGTTACGGCATCCAAGAGACCCAGTACTTC.

V gene TRBV7-2 combines with J gene TRBJ2-7; D uncertain. The CDR3 contains 13 residues. Per the germline V gene, CDR1 is SGHTA and CDR2 is FQGNSA. The V and J ends lost 3 bases and 5 bases respectively, with 11 bases between them. The CDR3 reads CASSFTVNHEQYF. CDR3 coding DNA: TGTGCCAGCAGCTTCACCGTAAACCACGAGCAGTACTTC.

The chain carries TRBV2 and TRBJ2-7; TRBD2 might be the D (6 bases). CDR1 and CDR2 (germline): SNHLY, FYNNEI. The CDR3 consists of 12 residues. The germline V and J ends were trimmed by 11 bases and 3 bases, with 14 bases remaining between them. The CDR3 is CALRDLNYEQYF. The CDR3 DNA follows: TGTGCCCTGAGGGACTTAAACTACGAGCAGTACTTC.